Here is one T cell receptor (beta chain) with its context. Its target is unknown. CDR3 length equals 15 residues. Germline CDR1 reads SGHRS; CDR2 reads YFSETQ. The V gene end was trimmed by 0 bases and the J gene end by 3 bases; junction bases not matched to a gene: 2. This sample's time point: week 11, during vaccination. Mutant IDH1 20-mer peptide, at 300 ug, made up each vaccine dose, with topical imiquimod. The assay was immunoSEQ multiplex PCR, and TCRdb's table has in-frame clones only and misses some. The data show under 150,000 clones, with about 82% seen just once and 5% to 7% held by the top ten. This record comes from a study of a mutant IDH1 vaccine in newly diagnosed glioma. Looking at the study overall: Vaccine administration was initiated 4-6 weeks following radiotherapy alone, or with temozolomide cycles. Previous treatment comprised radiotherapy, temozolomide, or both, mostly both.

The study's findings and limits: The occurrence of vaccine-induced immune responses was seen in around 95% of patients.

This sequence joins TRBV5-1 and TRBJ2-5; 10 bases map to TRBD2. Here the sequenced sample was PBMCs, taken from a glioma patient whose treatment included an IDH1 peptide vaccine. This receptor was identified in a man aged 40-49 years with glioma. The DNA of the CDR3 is TGCGCCAGCAGCTTGGCTAGCGGGAGTGAAGAGACCCAGTACTTC. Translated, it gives CASSLASGSEETQYF.